This is a list of T cell receptor beta chains from one sample in a study of T cell responses to AZD1222 COVID-19 vaccine. Profiled with immunoSEQ multiplex PCR; TCRdb holds only in-frame clones, not every one. The sample records approximately 150,000 clones, approximately 92% being singletons. Material: peripheral blood, obtained on day 0 of AZD1222 vaccination. These receptors all come from an adult in good health. Each CDR3 is given with its conserved first and last residue. The D gene is left open where the match is weak. The size of a clone is reported for some rows only, either as once, few or many, or as a class for expanded clones.

clone_size,d_call,j_call,v_call,cdr3_aa,cdr3_nt
-,-,TRBJ1-4,TRBV4-1,CASSQGRLGGTVEKLFF,TGCGCCAGCAGCCAAGGTCGACTCGGGGGGACCGTTGAAAAACTGTTTTTT
-,-,TRBJ1-1,TRBV5-5,CASRLAMNTEAFF,TGTGCCAGCAGGCTTGCTATGAACACTGAAGCTTTCTTT
-,-,TRBJ2-5,TRBV6-5,CASSTPFDSQETQYF,TGTGCCAGCAGTACCCCTTTTGACAGCCAAGAGACCCAGTACTTC
-,TRBD1,TRBJ1-5,TRBV30,CAWRLPDREAISPCQPQHF,TGTGCCTGGAGATTACCGGACAGGGAGGCTATCTCACCTTGTCAGCCCCAGCATTTT
-,TRBD1,TRBJ1-2,TRBV5-1,CASSLDDRAARGYTF,TGCGCCAGCAGCTTGGACGACAGGGCGGCCCGGGGCTACACCTTC
few,-,TRBJ1-4,TRBV4-1,CASSQLRSEKLFF,TGCGCCAGCAGCCAACTTAGGTCTGAAAAACTGTTTTTT
-,TRBD1,TRBJ1-1,TRBV5-1,CASSLGQGRYTEAFF,TGCGCCAGCAGCTTGGGACAGGGGAGATACACTGAAGCTTTCTTT
-,-,TRBJ1-2,TRBV18,CASSGKENYGYTF,TGTGCCAGCTCGGGGAAGGAAAACTATGGCTACACCTTC
-,-,TRBJ1-1,TRBV10-1,CASSEYQVGNEAFF,TGCGCCAGCAGTGAGTACCAGGTTGGGAATGAAGCTTTCTTT
-,-,TRBJ2-1,TRBV27,CASSPINQPGYNEQFF,TGTGCCAGCAGTCCCATCAACCAGCCGGGCTACAATGAGCAGTTCTTC
-,-,TRBJ1-2,TRBV15,CATSTPKEHYGYTF,TGTGCCACCAGCACTCCCAAGGAGCACTATGGCTACACCTTC
-,-,TRBJ1-3,TRBV6-5,CASRRDGPGNTIYF,TGTGCCAGCCGGCGGGATGGGCCTGGAAACACCATATATTTT
-,-,TRBJ1-1,TRBV2,CASSGNPGNTEAFF,TGTGCCAGCAGTGGAAATCCGGGGAACACTGAAGCTTTCTTT
-,-,TRBJ1-2,TRBV18,CASSPDRGYGYTF,TGTGCCAGCTCACCGGACAGAGGCTATGGCTACACCTTC
-,-,TRBJ1-1,TRBV18,CASSSLDSAEAFF,TGTGCCAGCTCATCCTTGGACAGCGCTGAAGCTTTCTTT
-,-,TRBJ1-6,TRBV5-1,CASSWENNSPLHF,TGCGCCAGCAGCTGGGAAAATAATTCACCCCTCCACTTT
-,-,TRBJ1-1,TRBV7-3,CASSLVGASEAFF,TGTGCCAGCAGCTTAGTGGGGGCCTCTGAAGCTTTCTTT
-,-,TRBJ2-5,TRBV15,CATRRPQGTQYF,TGTGCCACCAGGAGACCTCAGGGGACCCAGTACTTC
few,-,TRBJ2-1,TRBV18,CASSPNNEQFF,TGTGCCAGCTCCCCAAACAATGAGCAGTTCTTC
-,-,TRBJ1-3,TRBV18,CASSPNDRGSGNTIYF,TGTGCCAGCTCACCTAATGACAGAGGCTCTGGAAACACCATATATTTT
-,TRBD2,TRBJ2-1,TRBV9,CASSAPSGRALNEQFF,TGTGCCAGCAGCGCTCCTAGCGGGAGGGCCCTAAATGAGCAGTTCTTC
-,TRBD2,TRBJ2-7,TRBV4-3,CASSQDRGGGAWYEQYF,TGCGCCAGCAGCCAAGATAGGGGCGGGGGGGCCTGGTACGAGCAGTACTTC
-,-,TRBJ2-3,TRBV6-2/TRBV6-3,CASSYSSTDTQYF,TGTGCCAGCAGTTATTCCAGCACAGATACGCAGTATTTT
once,-,TRBJ2-5,TRBV10-3,CAISDRGSNEETQYF,TGTGCCATCAGTGACCGGGGGTCCAACGAAGAGACCCAGTACTTC
once,-,TRBJ2-2,TRBV25-1,CASSGPLGLTNTGELFF,TGTGCCAGCAGTGGCCCCCTCGGACTAACGAACACCGGGGAGCTGTTTTTT
-,-,TRBJ2-7,TRBV11-2,CASSLAYEQYF,TGTGCCAGCAGCTTAGCCTACGAGCAGTACTTC
-,TRBD1,TRBJ1-6,TRBV19,CASSIMSAGGSPLHF,TGTGCCAGTAGTATCATGTCGGCAGGGGGGTCACCCCTCCACTTT
-,-,TRBJ1-2,TRBV11-1,CASSSDIYTNYGYTF,TGTGCCAGCAGCTCCGACATATACACAAACTATGGCTACACCTTC
-,TRBD2,TRBJ2-7,TRBV7-9,CASSLPSNGRNPYEQYF,TGTGCCAGCAGCCTACCCTCTAACGGGAGGAACCCCTACGAGCAGTACTTC
-,-,TRBJ1-5,TRBV19,CASRQMSLGNQPQHF,TGTGCCAGTAGACAGATGTCTTTGGGCAATCAGCCCCAGCATTTT
-,-,TRBJ2-7,TRBV10-3,CAITYSPDGSYEQYF,TGTGCCATCACCTACAGCCCCGACGGCTCCTACGAGCAGTACTTC
once,-,TRBJ1-4,TRBV19,CASSIGQVGNEKLFF,TGTGCCAGTAGTATTGGGCAGGTCGGTAATGAAAAACTGTTTTTT
-,-,TRBJ2-7,TRBV6-6,CASSFSGTPKGEQYF,TGTGCCAGCAGTTTCTCCGGGACCCCTAAGGGCGAGCAGTACTTC
-,TRBD1,TRBJ1-2,TRBV7-2,CAGSPRTGVRGYTF,TGTGCCGGCAGCCCTAGGACAGGGGTCAGGGGCTACACCTTC
-,TRBD2,TRBJ2-5,TRBV15,CATSRRTSGEETQYF,TGTGCCACCAGCAGACGGACTAGCGGAGAAGAGACCCAGTACTTC
once,-,TRBJ1-1,TRBV4-1,CASSQPRDLGGTEAFF,TGCGCCAGCAGCCAACCGCGGGACTTGGGGGGCACTGAAGCTTTCTTT
-,-,TRBJ1-4,TRBV19,CASSAKGGNNEKLFF,TGTGCCAGTAGTGCCAAGGGGGGGAATAATGAAAAACTGTTTTTT
once,-,TRBJ1-2,TRBV5-1,CASSEGDSFYGYTF,TGCGCCAGCAGTGAGGGGGACTCCTTCTATGGCTACACCTTC
-,-,TRBJ1-1,TRBV19,CASIGTFASEAFF,TGTGCCAGTATAGGGACTTTTGCGTCCGAAGCTTTCTTT